The 13 T cell receptor beta chains reported below all come from one sample, sequenced in a study of T-cell reconstitution after alpha-beta-depleted transplantation in children. Unique molecular identifiers were used in preparing the TCRbeta library. In TCRdb, the PCR reads were re-called with MiXCR into one record per CDR3 protein. Of 500,000 or so distinct CDR3 sequences in the sample, about an eighth were seen once. The material was PBMCs, mostly from graft donor cells, obtained 180 days after TCRalphabeta/CD19-depleted stem cell transplant. These receptors were obtained from a female patient aged 2-10 years who had a stem cell transplant for aplastic anemia, so the T cells may come from the graft donor.

The sample holds many counts of this clonotype. The chain uses TRBV5-1 and TRBJ2-5, with D perhaps assigned TRBD1 or TRBD2 (6 bases each). In germline, CDR1 is SGHRS, CDR2 YFSETQ. The CDR3 contains 16 residues. V gave up 0 bases and J gave up 2 bases, with 14 bases separating them. The CDR3: CASSLGGARRQETQYF. CDR3 bases: TGCGCCAGCAGCTTGGGGGGGGCTAGGAGGCAAGAGACCCAGTACTTC. The variable domain in full, completed from reference TRBV5-1 and TRBJ2-5, reads KAGVTQTPRYLIKTRGQQVTLSCSPISGHRSVSWYQQTPGQGLQFLFEYFSETQRNKGNFPGRFSGRQFSNSRSEMNVSTLELGDSALYLCASSLGGARRQETQYFGPGTRLLVL.

The chain carries TRBV5-1 and TRBJ1-1, with TRBD1 as a possible D gene (5 bases). V lost 4 bases to trimming and J lost 4 bases, with 11 bases between them. This CDR3 region has 13 residues. Germline CDR1 SGHRS, CDR2 YFSETQ. CDR3 sequence: CASSVGGSTEAFF. The CDR3, as DNA: TGCGCCAGCAGCGTGGGGGGGAGCACTGAAGCTTTCTTT.

This clonotype has a count of ten or more. This chain links TRBV12-3 or TRBV12-4 with TRBJ1-4, with D possibly TRBD1 on 6 matching bases. The CDR3 runs to 13 residues. V was cut by 5 bases and J by 10 bases, with 14 bases left in between. For the CDR3, the DNA is TGTGCCAGCAGTGGCAACAGGGACGCAAAACTGTTTTTT. This encodes CASSGNRDAKLFF.

The genes are TRBV7-2 and TRBJ2-3; the match to TRBD1 covers 7 bases. V shed 3 bases and J 1 base; nucleotides not matched to a gene: 4. The CDR3 runs 15 residues. CDR1 is SGHTA and CDR2 is FQGNSA in the germline V gene. The chain's CDR3 is CASSFYGQGTDTQYF. The CDR3 nucleotides are TGTGCCAGCAGCTTTTACGGACAGGGCACAGATACGCAGTATTTT.

The table lists this clonotype with many counts. The chain joins TRBV25-1 to TRBJ2-6; D is undetermined. There are 13 residues in the CDR3. V lost 4 bases and J 3 bases, leaving 4 bases between the germline ends. Per the germline V gene, CDR1 is MGHDK and CDR2 is SYGVNS. The CDR3 region is CASSGGGANVLTF. CDR3 nucleotides: TGTGCCAGCAGTGGGGGTGGGGCCAACGTCCTGACTTTC.

This clonotype showed up just a few times. V usage is TRBV7-9 and J usage is TRBJ1-1; 8 bases are a match to TRBD1. The CDR3 covers 16 residues. After removal of 4 bases from V and 4 bases from J, the junction contained 11 bases not matched to a gene. Germline V gene data show CDR1 as SEHNR and CDR2 as FQNEAQ (reference sequence). This CDR3 reads CASSSDRERSGTEAFF. The CDR3 DNA reads TGTGCCAGCAGCTCGGACAGGGAAAGGTCAGGCACTGAAGCTTTCTTT.

This clonotype has just a few counts. J is TRBJ1-2 and V is TRBV7-9; tentatively, D is TRBD1 (5 bases). The CDR3 spans 15 residues. Germline CDR1 SEHNR, CDR2 FQNEAQ (reference sequence). Trimming shortened V by 6 bases and J by 5 bases, and 19 bases separated the two germline ends. The CDR3 DNA sequence: TGTGCCAGCAGAAGTGCCGGGACGGGAGGGTATGGCTACACCTTC. Translation gives CASRSAGTGGYGYTF. Full variable domain (missing parts from reference TRBV7-9 and TRBJ1-2): DTGVSQNPRHKITKRGQNVTFRCDPISEHNRLYWYRQTLGQGPEFLTYFQNEAQLEKSRLLSDRFSAERPKGSFSTLEIQRTEQGDSAMYLCASRSAGTGGYGYTFGSGTRLTVV.

This clonotype was counted between two and nine times. The J gene is TRBJ1-1, the V gene TRBV4-3, with 7 bases fitting TRBD1. With V trimmed by 2 bases and J by 7 bases, 13 bases remained unmatched. This CDR3 is built from 16 residues. Germline values: CDR1 LGHNA, CDR2 YSLEER. CDR3 sequence reads: CASSQNTGVSRNEAFF. The CDR3 DNA sequence: TGCGCCAGCAGCCAAAATACAGGGGTATCCCGAAATGAAGCTTTCTTT.

The rearrangement uses TRBV9 and TRBJ2-1, with a weak D call TRBD2 (5 bases). CDR1 is SGDLS and CDR2 is YYNGEE in the germline V gene. Trimming took off 0 bases at V and 0 bases at J, with 10 bases between the two ends. The CDR3 is 16 amino acids. The CDR3 DNA follows: TGTGCCAGCAGCGTAGACTTGGGGAGCTCCTACAATGAGCAGTTCTTC. Translation gives CASSVDLGSSYNEQFF. The full variable domain, with the rest looked up from reference TRBV9 and TRBJ2-1, is DSGVTQTPKHLITATGQRVTLRCSPRSGDLSVYWYQQSLDQGLQFLIQYYNGEERAKGNILERFSAQQFPDLHSELNLSSLELGDSALYFCASSVDLGSSYNEQFFGPGTRLTVL.

The chain employs TRBV4-1 and TRBJ1-2; D not certain. The CDR3 covers 15 residues. Germline lookup yields CDR1 MGHRA and CDR2 YSYEKL. Between the trimmed V and J ends, which lost 0 bases and 7 bases, there was a span of 15 bases. The CDR3 region has the DNA TGCGCCAGCAGCCAAGACCCGACTCCGAGGATTGGCTACACCTTC. Its protein product is CASSQDPTPRIGYTF.

This clonotype was seen repeatedly, ten times or more. The genes are TRBV12-3 or TRBV12-4 and TRBJ2-4; 11 bases match TRBD2. There are 17 residues in the CDR3. The trim removed 4 bases at V and 0 bases at J, leaving 5 bases unmatched. The CDR3 loop reads CASSYLAGGLAKNIQYF. CDR3 DNA: TGTGCCAGCAGTTATCTAGCGGGGGGACTAGCCAAAAACATTCAGTACTTC.

This clonotype turned up a few times. The chain links TRBV29-1 to TRBJ2-2, with 7 bases that match TRBD2. The junction had 2 bases not matched to a gene; V was cut back by 5 bases and J by 8 bases. The CDR3 is 11 residues long. Germline V gene lookup returns CDR1 SQVTM and CDR2 ANQGSEA. The CDR3 bases are TGCAGCGTTACTAGCGTAGGGGAGCTGTTTTTT. Protein product: CSVTSVGELFF.

Only a few counts were recorded for this clonotype. The rearrangement links TRBV5-1 to TRBJ1-2, with 9 bases identical to TRBD1. The germline CDR1 and CDR2 sequences are SGHRS and YFSETQ. The V segment lost 0 bases and the J segment 6 bases; nucleotides outside the gene matches: 12. The CDR3 has 17 residues. CDR3 sequence: CASSLAFRDREGDGYTF. CDR3 in DNA: TGCGCCAGCAGCTTGGCCTTTCGGGACAGGGAAGGAGATGGCTACACCTTC. Drawing the rest from reference TRBV5-1 and TRBJ1-2, the complete variable domain is KAGVTQTPRYLIKTRGQQVTLSCSPISGHRSVSWYQQTPGQGLQFLFEYFSETQRNKGNFPGRFSGRQFSNSRSEMNVSTLELGDSALYLCASSLAFRDREGDGYTFGSGTRLTVV.